This TCR beta chain stems from a study of T-cell reconstitution after alpha-beta-depleted transplantation in children (dated by TCRdb to 2016 to 2017). Context from the whole study: Using TCR repertoire profiling, the study followed T-cell immune reconstitution in a quantitative way in children after TCRalphabeta/CD19-depleted allogeneic hematopoietic cell transplantation. General study outcomes and caveats: Over subsequent months, a decline in hyperexpanded clone frequencies was noted, and after one year, T-cell counts and TCRbeta diversity were mostly ascribed to newly produced T cells. In some patients, the high TCRbeta diversity seen at day 60 was put down to recipient T cells and intrathymic progenitors that had survived conditioning. The apparently early alphabetaT-cell count recovery about two months after transplant was reportedly dependent on only several hundred rapidly expanded clones derived from non-depleted graft cells.

Library prep was done by PCR. The instrument given in TCRdb is Illumina HiSeq 2500. To normalize quantification of the TCRbeta repertoire, the TCR libraries were built with molecular barcoding that relied on unique molecular identifiers. TCRdb trimmed public reads at Q25 via fastp, called clones via MiXCR and kept in-frame beta chains. Each record represents a unique CDR3 protein, reported with the most common genes and DNA among its rows. This sample has 200,000 to 250,000 distinct CDR3 sequences in its table, and 7.5% to 9.5% of those were observed once. The ten largest clones take up roughly 36% of the sample. In light of the paper, this sample's treatment or condition label describes: allogeneic hematopoietic cell transplantation with graft depleted of TCRalphabeta T cells and CD19 B cells. TCRalphabeta/CD19-depleted allogeneic hematopoietic cell grafts were given to the transplant recipients, all of whom were children.

A remark on this clonotype: There is no known antigen for this receptor. The sample holds no much larger clone one base away, and base qualities are not on file.

The germline V gene (reference sequence) sets CDR1 to SEHNR and CDR2 to FQNEAQ. V and J are trimmed by 4 bases and 0 bases, and the gene matches miss 6 bases of the junction. The CDR3 starts with the cysteine, ends with the phenylalanine, and has 16 residues. Here the CDR3 DNA is all that survives: 48 bases in frame from base 1. The rearrangement combines TRBV7-9 with TRBJ2-3, and 8 junctional nucleotides match TRBD2. The sequencing used PBMCs, mostly from graft donor cells, collected 360 days after TCRalphabeta/CD19-depleted stem cell transplant. The TCR originated in a male patient between 2 and 9 years old who had a stem cell transplant for acute myeloid leukemia, so the T cells may come from the graft donor. The nucleotides are TGTGCCAGCAGCTCCCGGGGGGGCCTGAGCACAGATACGCAGTATTTT. The translation is CASSSRGGLSTDTQYF.